Listed below are T cell receptor beta chains from one sample, sequenced in a study of T cells in Graves' hyperthyroidism and ophthalmopathy. TCRdb reanalysed the multiplex PCR reads using MiXCR and keeps one entry per CDR3 protein. The data contain 130,000 or so distinct CDR3 sequences, approximately 20% of them seen just once; the ten biggest clones take up over 60%. The material sequenced was blood. Receptors were obtained from a woman between 50 and 59 years old with Graves' hyperthyroidism that later progressed to Graves' ophthalmopathy. Each CDR3 is given with its conserved first and last residue.

CDR3	V
CASSMGQPPYEQYF	TRBV19
CASSHLGQGNEQYF	TRBV28
CASSGDITYEQYF	TRBV6-1
CASSLKDRPETQYF	TRBV13
CATSTVGRRETQYF	TRBV15
CASSRSSQETQYF	TRBV5-1
CASSLSGLRGYEQYF	TRBV27
CASSLVSFGQSSYEQYF	TRBV7-2
CSARDNALETQYF	TRBV20-1
CASSLEQGGMYEQYF	TRBV5-4
CAIRDGGRETQYF	TRBV10-3
CASSLDIGGSSYNSPLHF	TRBV12-3/TRBV12-4
CASRPGTGEYTEAFF	TRBV12-3/TRBV12-4